This record looks at one T cell receptor beta chain sequence and its context. No antigen is known for it. These data belong to a study of a mutant IDH1 vaccine in newly diagnosed glioma. Overall study context: Radiotherapy alone preceded vaccination by 4-6 weeks; alternatively, vaccination started with temozolomide cycles.

Deletions cut 0 bases from V and 5 bases from J, with 12 bases between. The CDR3 runs to 14 residues. Germline assignment: CDR1 SGHNT and CDR2 YYREEE (reference sequence). The time point is: week 23, last vaccination. One vaccine dose held 300 ug of mutant IDH1 20-mer peptide and came with topical imiquimod. Clones were read by immunoSEQ multiplex PCR, and TCRdb kept only the in-frame ones, dropping some. The data contain about 54,000 clones, around 86% of them singletons. This specimen was PBMCs, taken from a glioma patient whose treatment included an IDH1 peptide vaccine. The chain has TRBV5-4 and TRBJ2-7, with D maybe TRBD1 (5 bases). The origin of this receptor is a man aged 35-49 years with glioma. As DNA, the CDR3 is TGTGCCAGCAGCTTGGACCCAGGGATGGACGAGCAGTACTTC. Translated, it gives CASSLDPGMDEQYF.